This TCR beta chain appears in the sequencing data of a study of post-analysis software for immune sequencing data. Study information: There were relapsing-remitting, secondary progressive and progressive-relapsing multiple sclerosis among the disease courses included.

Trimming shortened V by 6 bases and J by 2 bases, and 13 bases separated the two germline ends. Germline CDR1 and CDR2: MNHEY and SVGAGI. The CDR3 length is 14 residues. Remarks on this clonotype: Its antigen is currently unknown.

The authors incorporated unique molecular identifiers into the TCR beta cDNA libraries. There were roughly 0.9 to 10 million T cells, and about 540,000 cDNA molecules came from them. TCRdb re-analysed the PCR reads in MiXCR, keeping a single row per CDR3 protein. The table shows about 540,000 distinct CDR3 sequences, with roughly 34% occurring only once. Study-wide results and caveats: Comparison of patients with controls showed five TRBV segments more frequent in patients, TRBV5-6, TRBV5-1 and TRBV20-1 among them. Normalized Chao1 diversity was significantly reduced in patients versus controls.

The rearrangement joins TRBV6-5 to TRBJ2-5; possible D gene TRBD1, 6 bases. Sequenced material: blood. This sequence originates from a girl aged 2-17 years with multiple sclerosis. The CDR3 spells CASRPWTEQETQYF. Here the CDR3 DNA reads TGTGCCAGCAGACCCTGGACAGAGCAAGAGACCCAGTACTTC.